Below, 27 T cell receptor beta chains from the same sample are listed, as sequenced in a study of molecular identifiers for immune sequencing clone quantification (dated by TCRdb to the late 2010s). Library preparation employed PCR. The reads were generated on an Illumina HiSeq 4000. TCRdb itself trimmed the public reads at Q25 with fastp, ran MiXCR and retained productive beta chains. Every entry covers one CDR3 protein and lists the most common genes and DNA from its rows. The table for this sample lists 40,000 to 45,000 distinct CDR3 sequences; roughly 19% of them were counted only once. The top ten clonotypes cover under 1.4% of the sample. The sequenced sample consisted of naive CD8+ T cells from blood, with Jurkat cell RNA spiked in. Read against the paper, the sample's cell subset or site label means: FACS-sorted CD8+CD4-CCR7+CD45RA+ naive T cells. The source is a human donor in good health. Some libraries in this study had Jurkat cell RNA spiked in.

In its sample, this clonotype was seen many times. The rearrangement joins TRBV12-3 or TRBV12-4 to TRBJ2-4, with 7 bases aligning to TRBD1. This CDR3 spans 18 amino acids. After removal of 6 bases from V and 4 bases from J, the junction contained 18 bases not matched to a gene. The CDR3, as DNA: TGTGCCAGCAGCCAACTCTTCCCGCGGACAGGTTTAAAAAACATTCAGTACTTC. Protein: CASSQLFPRTGLKNIQYF.

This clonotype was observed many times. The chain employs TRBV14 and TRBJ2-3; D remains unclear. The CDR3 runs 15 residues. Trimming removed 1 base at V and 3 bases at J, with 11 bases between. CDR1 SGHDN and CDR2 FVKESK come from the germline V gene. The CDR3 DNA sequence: TGTGCCAGCAGCCAAGTCAGAGTGAATACAGATACGCAGTATTTT. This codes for CASSQVRVNTDTQYF.

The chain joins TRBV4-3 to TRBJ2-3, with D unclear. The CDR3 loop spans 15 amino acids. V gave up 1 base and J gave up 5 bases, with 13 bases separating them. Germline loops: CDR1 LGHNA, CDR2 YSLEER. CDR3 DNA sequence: TGCGCCAGCAGCCAAGTCCCGACCACTGGAGATACGCAGTATTTT. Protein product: CASSQVPTTGDTQYF.

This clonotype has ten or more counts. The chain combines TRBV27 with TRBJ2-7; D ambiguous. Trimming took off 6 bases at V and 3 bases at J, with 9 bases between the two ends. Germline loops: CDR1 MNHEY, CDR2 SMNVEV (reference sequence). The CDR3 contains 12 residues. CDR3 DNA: TGTGCCAGCAGGGGGTCAGACTACGAGCAGTACTTC. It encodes CASRGSDYEQYF.

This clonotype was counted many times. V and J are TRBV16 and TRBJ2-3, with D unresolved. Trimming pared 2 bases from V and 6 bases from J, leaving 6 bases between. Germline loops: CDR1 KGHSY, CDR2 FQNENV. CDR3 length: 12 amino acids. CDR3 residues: CASSQLGDTQYF. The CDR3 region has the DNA TGTGCCAGCAGCCAACTAGGCGATACGCAGTATTTT. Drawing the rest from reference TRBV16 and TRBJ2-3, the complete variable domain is GEEVAQTPKHLVRGEGQKAKLYCAPIKGHSYVFWYQQVLKNEFKFLISFQNENVFDETGMPKERFSAKCLPNSPCSLEIQATKLEDSAVYFCASSQLGDTQYFGPGTRLTVL.

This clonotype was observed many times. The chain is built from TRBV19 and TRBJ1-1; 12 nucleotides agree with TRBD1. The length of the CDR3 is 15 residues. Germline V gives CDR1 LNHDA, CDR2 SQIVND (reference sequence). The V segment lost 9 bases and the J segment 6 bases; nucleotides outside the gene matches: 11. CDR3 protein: CASQGQGARYSEAFF. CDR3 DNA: TGTGCCAGCCAGGGACAGGGGGCGAGGTATTCTGAAGCTTTCTTT.

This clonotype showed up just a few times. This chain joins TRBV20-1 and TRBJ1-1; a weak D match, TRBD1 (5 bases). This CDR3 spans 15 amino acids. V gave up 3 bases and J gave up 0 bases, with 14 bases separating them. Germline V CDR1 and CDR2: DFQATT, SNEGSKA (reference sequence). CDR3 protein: CSASFQGGVNTEAFF. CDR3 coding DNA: TGCAGTGCTAGTTTCCAGGGTGGGGTGAACACTGAAGCTTTCTTT.

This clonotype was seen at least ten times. Here the CDR3 DNA reads TGTGCCAGCACCGAGACAGGGGGTGAGTCCCCGAATGAAAAACTGTTTTTT. It translates to CASTETGGESPNEKLFF. The chain combines TRBV6-6 with TRBJ1-4; 9 nucleotides agree with TRBD1. The CDR3 covers 17 residues. Germline CDR1 reads MNHNY; CDR2 reads SVGAGI (reference sequence). Unmatched junction bases numbered 14, after V lost 7 bases and J lost 5 bases.

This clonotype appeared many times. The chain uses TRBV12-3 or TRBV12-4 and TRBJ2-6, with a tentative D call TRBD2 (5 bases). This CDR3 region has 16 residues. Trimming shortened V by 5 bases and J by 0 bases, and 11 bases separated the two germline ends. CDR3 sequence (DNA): TGTGCCAGCAGTAGCGAGGAGGTCTCTGGGGCCAACGTCCTGACTTTC. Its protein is CASSSEEVSGANVLTF.

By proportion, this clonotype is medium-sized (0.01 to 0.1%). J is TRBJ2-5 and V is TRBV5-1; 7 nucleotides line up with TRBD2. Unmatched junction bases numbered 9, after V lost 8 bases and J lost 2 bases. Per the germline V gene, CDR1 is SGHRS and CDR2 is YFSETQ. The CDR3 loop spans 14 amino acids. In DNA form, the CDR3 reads TGCGCCAGTAAACCGGGACTACTACAAGAGACCCAGTACTTC. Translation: CASKPGLLQETQYF.

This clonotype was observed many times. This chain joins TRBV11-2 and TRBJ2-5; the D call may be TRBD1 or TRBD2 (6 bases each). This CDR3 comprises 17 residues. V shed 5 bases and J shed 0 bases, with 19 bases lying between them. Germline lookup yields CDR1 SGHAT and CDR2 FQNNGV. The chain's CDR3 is CASSPHRGRGDQETQYF. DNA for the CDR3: TGTGCCAGCAGCCCCCACCGGGGGCGGGGCGACCAAGAGACCCAGTACTTC.

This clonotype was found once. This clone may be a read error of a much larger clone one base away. The CDR3 DNA sequence: TGTGCCAGTAGTACCGCGGGGGGCATTTCCTACGAGCGGTACTTC. Its translation: CASSTAGGISYERYF. The chain combines TRBV19 with TRBJ2-7; 8 nucleotides match TRBD2. CDR3 size: 15 residues. Looked up from germline, CDR1 is LNHDA and CDR2 is SQIVND (reference sequence).

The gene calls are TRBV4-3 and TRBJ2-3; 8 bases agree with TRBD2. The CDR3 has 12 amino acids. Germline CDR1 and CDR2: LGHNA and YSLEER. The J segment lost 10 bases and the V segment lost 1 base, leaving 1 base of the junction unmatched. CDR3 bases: TGCGCCAGCAGCCAAGCGGGGGGGCCGCAGTATTTT. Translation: CASSQAGGPQYF.

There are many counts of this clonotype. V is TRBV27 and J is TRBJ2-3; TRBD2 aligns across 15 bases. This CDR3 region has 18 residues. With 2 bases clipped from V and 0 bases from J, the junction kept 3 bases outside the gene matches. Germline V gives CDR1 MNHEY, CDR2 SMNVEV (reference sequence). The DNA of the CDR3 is TGTGCCAGCAGTTTAAGGACTAGCGGGGGGGGTAGCACAGATACGCAGTATTTT. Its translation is CASSLRTSGGGSTDTQYF.

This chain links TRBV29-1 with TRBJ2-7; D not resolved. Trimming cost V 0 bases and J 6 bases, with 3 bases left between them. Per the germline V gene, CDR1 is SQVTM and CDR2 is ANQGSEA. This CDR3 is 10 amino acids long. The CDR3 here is CSVEDPEQYF. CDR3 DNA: TGCAGCGTTGAAGATCCCGAGCAGTACTTC.

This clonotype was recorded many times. In DNA, the CDR3 is TGTGCCAGCAGTGAAAGGGTCGAGACAGGAGGAGATACGCAGTATTTT. Translating it yields CASSERVETGGDTQYF. The chain has TRBV6-1 and TRBJ2-3, with D maybe TRBD1 (6 bases). The germline V gene has CDR1 MNHNS and CDR2 SASEGT. The CDR3 length is 16 residues. V shed 2 bases and J shed 5 bases, with 17 bases lying between them.

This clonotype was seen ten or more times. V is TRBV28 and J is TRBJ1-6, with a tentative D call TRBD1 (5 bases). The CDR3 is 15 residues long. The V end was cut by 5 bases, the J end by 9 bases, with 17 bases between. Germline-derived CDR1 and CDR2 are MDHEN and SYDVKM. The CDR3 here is CASSPRAVGGSPLHF. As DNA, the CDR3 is TGTGCCAGCAGTCCCCGGGCGGTCGGGGGTTCACCCCTCCACTTT.

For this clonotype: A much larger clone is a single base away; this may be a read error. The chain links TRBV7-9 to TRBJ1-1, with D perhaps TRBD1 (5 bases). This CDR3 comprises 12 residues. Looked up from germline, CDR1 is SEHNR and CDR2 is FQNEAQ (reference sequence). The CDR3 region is CARSHGGSEAFF. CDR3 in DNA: TGTGCCCGCAGCCATGGGGGGTCTGAAGCTTTCTTT.

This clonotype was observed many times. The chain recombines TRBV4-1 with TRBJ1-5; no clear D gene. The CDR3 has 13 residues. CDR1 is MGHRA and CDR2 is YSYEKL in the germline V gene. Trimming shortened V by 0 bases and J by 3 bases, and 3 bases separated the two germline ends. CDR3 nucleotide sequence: TGCGCCAGCAGCCAAGATGTCAATCAGCCCCAGCATTTT. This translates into CASSQDVNQPQHF.

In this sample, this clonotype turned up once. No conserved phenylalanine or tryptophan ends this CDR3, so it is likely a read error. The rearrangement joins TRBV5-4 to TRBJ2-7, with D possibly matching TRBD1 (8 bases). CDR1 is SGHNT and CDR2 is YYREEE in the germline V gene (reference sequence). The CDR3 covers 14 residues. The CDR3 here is CASSFYRGGYEQYS. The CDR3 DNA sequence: TGCGCCAGCAGCTTCTACAGGGGGGGATACGAGCAGTACTCC.

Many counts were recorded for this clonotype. The CDR3 DNA is TGTGCCTGGAGGGGGGGGATTGGGGCCAACGTCCTGACTTTC. Translating it yields CAWRGGIGANVLTF. The V gene is TRBV30, the J gene TRBJ2-6; 7 bases are a match to TRBD2. Trimming cost V 3 bases and J 3 bases; bases outside gene matches: 2. CDR3 length equals 14 residues. Germline-derived CDR1 and CDR2 are GTSNPN and SVGIG (reference sequence).

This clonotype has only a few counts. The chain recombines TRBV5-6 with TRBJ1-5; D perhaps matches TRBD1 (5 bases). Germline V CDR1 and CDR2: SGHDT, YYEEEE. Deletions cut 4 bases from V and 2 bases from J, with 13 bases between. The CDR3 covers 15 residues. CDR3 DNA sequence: TGTGCCAGCAGCCATCAGGGCGTAGGCAATCAGCCCCAGCATTTT. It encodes CASSHQGVGNQPQHF. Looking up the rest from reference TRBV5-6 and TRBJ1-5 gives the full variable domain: DAGVTQSPTHLIKTRGQQVTLRCSPKSGHDTVSWYQQALGQGPQFIFQYYEEEERQRGNFPDRFSGHQFPNYSSELNVNALLLGDSALYLCASSHQGVGNQPQHFGDGTRLSIL.

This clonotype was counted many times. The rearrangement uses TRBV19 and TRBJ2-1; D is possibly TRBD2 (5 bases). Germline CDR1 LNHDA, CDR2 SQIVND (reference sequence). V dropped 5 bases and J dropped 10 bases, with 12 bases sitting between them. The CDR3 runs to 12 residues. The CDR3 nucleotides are TGTGCCAGTAGTCTAATAGGACTGGAGCAGTTCTTC. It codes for CASSLIGLEQFF. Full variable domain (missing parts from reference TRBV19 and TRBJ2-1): DGGITQSPKYLFRKEGQNVTLSCEQNLNHDAMYWYRQDPGQGLRLIYYSQIVNDFQKGDIAEGYSVSREKKESFPLTVTSAQKNPTAFYLCASSLIGLEQFFGPGTRLTVL.

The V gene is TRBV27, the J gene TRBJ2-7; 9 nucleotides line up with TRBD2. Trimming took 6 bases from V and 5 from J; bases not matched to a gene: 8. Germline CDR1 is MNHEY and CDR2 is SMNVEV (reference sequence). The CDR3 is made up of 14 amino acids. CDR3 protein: CASSPRAGGDEQYF. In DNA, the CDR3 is TGTGCCAGCAGCCCAAGAGCGGGGGGCGACGAGCAGTACTTC.

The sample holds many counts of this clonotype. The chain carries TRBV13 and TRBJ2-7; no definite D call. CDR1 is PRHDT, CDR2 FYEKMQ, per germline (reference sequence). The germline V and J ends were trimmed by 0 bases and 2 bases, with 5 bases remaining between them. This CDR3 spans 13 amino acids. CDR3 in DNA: TGTGCCAGCAGCTTAGGGTCAGCCTACGAGCAGTACTTC. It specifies CASSLGSAYEQYF.

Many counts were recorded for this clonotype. The CDR3: CASSVDSLTYEQYF. CDR3 sequence (DNA): TGTGCCAGCAGCGTAGACTCCCTCACCTACGAGCAGTACTTC. This chain joins TRBV9 and TRBJ2-7; D is unresolved. V lost 0 bases and J 2 bases, leaving 9 bases between the germline ends. The CDR3 spans 14 residues. CDR1 is SGDLS, CDR2 YYNGEE, per germline.

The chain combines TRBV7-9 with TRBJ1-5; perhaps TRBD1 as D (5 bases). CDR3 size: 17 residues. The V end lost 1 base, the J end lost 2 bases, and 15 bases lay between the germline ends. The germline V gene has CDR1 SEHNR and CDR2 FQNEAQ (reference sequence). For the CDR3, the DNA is TGTGCCAGCAGCTTAGAGGGCAGGGTCGGAGGCAATCAGCCCCAGCATTTT. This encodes CASSLEGRVGGNQPQHF. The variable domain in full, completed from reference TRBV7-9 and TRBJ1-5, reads DTGVSQNPRHKITKRGQNVTFRCDPISEHNRLYWYRQTLGQGPEFLTYFQNEAQLEKSRLLSDRFSAERPKGSFSTLEIQRTEQGDSAMYLCASSLEGRVGGNQPQHFGDGTRLSIL.